These T cell receptor beta chains were read from a single sample in a study of shared clonotypes between healthy human individuals. Sequenced by immunoSEQ multiplex PCR; TCRdb stores in-frame clones only, minus some. The sample carries about 2.4 million clones, over 85% recorded once. Sequencing input: naive CD4+ T cells sorted from blood. The receptors stem from a man aged 18 to 29 in good health. Each CDR3 is given with its conserved first and last residue. The D gene is left open where the match is weak. Only some rows state a clone size, as once, few, many or a class for expanded clones.

clone size: NA; V gene: TRBV12-1; J gene: TRBJ2-5; D gene: NA; CDR3 DNA: TGTGCCAGCAGCCCCGATGCCCCGGGACTAGCGGGGGGGTTAGAGACCCAGTACTTC; CDR3 protein: CASSPDAPGLAGGLETQYF
clone size: NA; V gene: TRBV9; J gene: TRBJ2-5; D gene: NA; CDR3 DNA: TGTGCCAGCAGCGTAGCTGACGGCCAAGAGACCCAGTACTTC; CDR3 protein: CASSVADGQETQYF
clone size: NA; V gene: TRBV2; J gene: TRBJ1-5; D gene: NA; CDR3 DNA: TGTGCCAGCAGTCTAGGGGGTAGGGATCAGCCCCAGCATTTT; CDR3 protein: CASSLGGRDQPQHF
clone size: NA; V gene: TRBV10-1; J gene: TRBJ2-5; D gene: NA; CDR3 DNA: TGCGCCAGCGGGGAAGGGGAGGAGACCCAGTACTTC; CDR3 protein: CASGEGEETQYF
clone size: NA; V gene: TRBV5-1; J gene: TRBJ2-7; D gene: TRBD1; CDR3 DNA: TGCGCCAGCAGCTTCGGAGGACAGGGCTACGAGCAGTACTTC; CDR3 protein: CASSFGGQGYEQYF
clone size: NA; V gene: TRBV7-2; J gene: TRBJ1-1; D gene: NA; CDR3 DNA: TGTGCCAGCAGCGCAGACTGGGGACCCTTGAATGGGCGGGGCCGAGCTTTCTTT; CDR3 protein: CASSADWGPLNGRGRAFF
clone size: NA; V gene: TRBV28; J gene: TRBJ2-5; D gene: NA; CDR3 DNA: TGTGCCAGCCTGGGTCGAGGGCAAGAGACCCAGTACTTC; CDR3 protein: CASLGRGQETQYF
clone size: NA; V gene: TRBV10-1; J gene: TRBJ2-1; D gene: NA; CDR3 DNA: TGCGCCAGCAGGGACGGAGGTTCACGGGAGCAGTTCTTC; CDR3 protein: CASRDGGSREQFF
clone size: NA; V gene: TRBV5-6; J gene: TRBJ1-4; D gene: TRBD1; CDR3 DNA: TGTGCCAGCAGCTTCCACCTGACAGGGGGGGGTGAAAAACTGTTTTTT; CDR3 protein: CASSFHLTGGGEKLFF
clone size: NA; V gene: TRBV10-2; J gene: TRBJ2-5; D gene: TRBD1; CDR3 DNA: TGCGCCAGCAGTGTCTTACAGGGGGCGCGAGAGACCCAGTACTTC; CDR3 protein: CASSVLQGARETQYF
clone size: few; V gene: TRBV6-5; J gene: TRBJ1-6; D gene: NA; CDR3 DNA: TGTGCCAGCAGTCCCGCCTTAGGGCGTAGTACACCCCTCCACTTT; CDR3 protein: CASSPALGRSTPLHF
clone size: NA; V gene: TRBV4-1; J gene: TRBJ2-1; D gene: TRBD2; CDR3 DNA: TGCGCCAGCAGCCATTACGGGACTAGCGCCTACAATGAGCAGTTCTTC; CDR3 protein: CASSHYGTSAYNEQFF
clone size: NA; V gene: TRBV7-9; J gene: TRBJ1-5; D gene: NA; CDR3 DNA: TGTGCCAGCAACAGAGATTATAGCAATCAGCCCCAGCATTTT; CDR3 protein: CASNRDYSNQPQHF
clone size: NA; V gene: TRBV30; J gene: TRBJ1-1; D gene: NA; CDR3 DNA: TGTGCCTGGAGAAGGAAGTCCGGGACTGAAGCTTTCTTT; CDR3 protein: CAWRRKSGTEAFF
clone size: NA; V gene: TRBV6-5; J gene: TRBJ1-1; D gene: NA; CDR3 DNA: TGTGCCAGCAGTCACGAAGAAAGGGGGACTGAAGCTTTCTTT; CDR3 protein: CASSHEERGTEAFF
clone size: NA; V gene: TRBV10-1; J gene: TRBJ2-7; D gene: NA; CDR3 DNA: TGCGCCAGCAGTGATAGCCCTAAAAGCGGGGAGCAGTACTTC; CDR3 protein: CASSDSPKSGEQYF
clone size: few; V gene: TRBV7-3; J gene: TRBJ1-1; D gene: TRBD1; CDR3 DNA: TGTGCCAGCAGCCCCAGGGGGAGCGATGAAGCTTTCTTT; CDR3 protein: CASSPRGSDEAFF
clone size: NA; V gene: TRBV30; J gene: TRBJ1-5; D gene: NA; CDR3 DNA: TGTGCCTGGACACAGTCTAGCAATCAGCCCCAGCATTTT; CDR3 protein: CAWTQSSNQPQHF
clone size: NA; V gene: TRBV6-6; J gene: TRBJ2-5; D gene: TRBD2; CDR3 DNA: TGTGCCGGCGGAGCGGGGCGGGAAGGGACCCAGTACTTC; CDR3 protein: CAGGAGREGTQYF
clone size: NA; V gene: TRBV27; J gene: TRBJ2-5; D gene: TRBD1; CDR3 DNA: TGTGCCAGCAGTTTAGGGACAGGGGATAGGAAGACCCAGTACTTC; CDR3 protein: CASSLGTGDRKTQYF
clone size: once; V gene: TRBV27; J gene: TRBJ2-7; D gene: TRBD2; CDR3 DNA: TGTGCCAGCAGTTTTGGGTGGGAGGGACCCTACGAGCAGTACTTC; CDR3 protein: CASSFGWEGPYEQYF
clone size: NA; V gene: TRBV11-2; J gene: TRBJ1-1; D gene: NA; CDR3 DNA: TGTGCCAGCAGCTTAGAGACACTTGGGAACACTGAAGCTTTCTTT; CDR3 protein: CASSLETLGNTEAFF
clone size: NA; V gene: TRBV7-2; J gene: TRBJ2-5; D gene: TRBD1; CDR3 DNA: TGTGCCAGCAGCTACCCGGACAGGGCCGATGGGACCCAGTACTTC; CDR3 protein: CASSYPDRADGTQYF
clone size: NA; V gene: TRBV30; J gene: TRBJ2-1; D gene: NA; CDR3 DNA: TGTGCCTGGAGCCGAATCGACTTAACCTACAATGAGCAGTTCTTC; CDR3 protein: CAWSRIDLTYNEQFF
clone size: NA; V gene: TRBV4-3; J gene: TRBJ2-5; D gene: NA; CDR3 DNA: TGCGCCAGCAGCCAAGCGGCAGGTGAGAGGACCCAGTACTTC; CDR3 protein: CASSQAAGERTQYF
clone size: NA; V gene: TRBV2; J gene: TRBJ1-2; D gene: NA; CDR3 DNA: TGTGCCATTTATCAGGGTCTAACGAACTTGGGCTATGGCTACACCTTC; CDR3 protein: CAIYQGLTNLGYGYTF
clone size: NA; V gene: TRBV7-2; J gene: TRBJ1-1; D gene: NA; CDR3 DNA: TGTGCCAGCAGCCCTAGGGTGGGGGGAACTGAAGCTTTCTTT; CDR3 protein: CASSPRVGGTEAFF
clone size: NA; V gene: TRBV7-2; J gene: TRBJ2-3; D gene: TRBD2; CDR3 DNA: TGTGCCAGCAGCTTCGGACTAGCGGGATGGACAGATACGCAGTATTTT; CDR3 protein: CASSFGLAGWTDTQYF
clone size: few; V gene: TRBV10-3; J gene: TRBJ1-1; D gene: NA; CDR3 DNA: TGTGCCATCAGTGGGTCTATCGGGGGGAAGGGAGCTTTCTTT; CDR3 protein: CAISGSIGGKGAFF
clone size: NA; V gene: TRBV19; J gene: TRBJ2-5; D gene: TRBD2; CDR3 DNA: TGTGCCAGTAGTATAAGCGGGGGGTACCAAGAGACCCAGTACTTC; CDR3 protein: CASSISGGYQETQYF
clone size: NA; V gene: TRBV6-5; J gene: TRBJ1-4; D gene: NA; CDR3 DNA: TGTGCCAGCAGTTACCGGGCAGCAACTAATGAAAAACTGTTTTTT; CDR3 protein: CASSYRAATNEKLFF
clone size: NA; V gene: TRBV5-1; J gene: TRBJ1-6; D gene: TRBD1; CDR3 DNA: TGCGCCAGCAGCCTGGGACAGTTGTCGAGCTCCTATAATTCACCCCTCCACTTT; CDR3 protein: CASSLGQLSSSYNSPLHF
clone size: NA; V gene: TRBV11-2; J gene: TRBJ1-4; D gene: TRBD1; CDR3 DNA: TGTGCCAGCAGCTTAAAAGGCGGGACAGTGAATGAAAAACTGTTTTTT; CDR3 protein: CASSLKGGTVNEKLFF
clone size: NA; V gene: TRBV21-1; J gene: TRBJ2-1; D gene: NA; CDR3 DNA: TGTGCCAGCAGCAAAACGGGTATTTGTGGTTTCCAAGACCATGAGCAGTTCTTC; CDR3 protein: CASSKTGICGFQDHEQFF
clone size: NA; V gene: TRBV18; J gene: TRBJ2-7; D gene: TRBD1; CDR3 DNA: TGTGCCAGCTCCCCCGGGACAGGGGGAACCTACGAGCAGTACTTC; CDR3 protein: CASSPGTGGTYEQYF
clone size: NA; V gene: TRBV11-2; J gene: TRBJ1-5; D gene: NA; CDR3 DNA: TGTGCCAGCAGCTCCGCTCTGTTAGGCCAGCCCCAGCATTTT; CDR3 protein: CASSSALLGQPQHF
clone size: NA; V gene: TRBV5-6; J gene: TRBJ1-4; D gene: NA; CDR3 DNA: TGTGCCAGCAGCTTGGTACGTTTACAGCCGAATGAAAAACTGTTTTTT; CDR3 protein: CASSLVRLQPNEKLFF
clone size: NA; V gene: TRBV6-6; J gene: TRBJ2-7; D gene: TRBD1; CDR3 DNA: TGTGCCAGCAGCCGTACAGGGGGAAACTACGAGCAGTACTTC; CDR3 protein: CASSRTGGNYEQYF
clone size: NA; V gene: TRBV30; J gene: TRBJ2-1; D gene: NA; CDR3 DNA: TGTGCCTGGAGTGTCCGGGCCAGCTCCTACAATGAGCAGTTCTTC; CDR3 protein: CAWSVRASSYNEQFF
clone size: NA; V gene: TRBV29-1; J gene: TRBJ1-2; D gene: NA; CDR3 DNA: TGCAGCGTGTCTCCCGTCCTTAAAAAAGACTATGGCTACACCTTC; CDR3 protein: CSVSPVLKKDYGYTF
clone size: NA; V gene: TRBV2; J gene: TRBJ1-6; D gene: NA; CDR3 DNA: TGTGCCAGCAATCCACAGGGAGGGAATAATTCACCCCTCCACTTT; CDR3 protein: CASNPQGGNNSPLHF
clone size: NA; V gene: TRBV7-9; J gene: TRBJ2-5; D gene: NA; CDR3 DNA: TGTGCCAGCAGCTTAGTAGAGGAAGAGACCCAGTACTTC; CDR3 protein: CASSLVEEETQYF
clone size: NA; V gene: TRBV5-4; J gene: TRBJ1-4; D gene: NA; CDR3 DNA: TGTGCCAGCAGCTTGAGACAGACTGCAACTAATGAAAAACTGTTTTTT; CDR3 protein: CASSLRQTATNEKLFF
clone size: NA; V gene: TRBV18; J gene: TRBJ2-2; D gene: NA; CDR3 DNA: TGTGCCAGCTCACCAACGGTACAGAACACCGGGGAGCTGTTTTTT; CDR3 protein: CASSPTVQNTGELFF
clone size: NA; V gene: TRBV2; J gene: TRBJ1-1; D gene: NA; CDR3 DNA: TGTGCCAGCAGTGGAGAGACTAAGAACACTGAAGCTTTCTTT; CDR3 protein: CASSGETKNTEAFF
clone size: once; V gene: TRBV11-2; J gene: TRBJ2-3; D gene: TRBD2; CDR3 DNA: TGTGCCAGCAGCTTAGTAGCGGGGGCGACGGATACGCAGTATTTT; CDR3 protein: CASSLVAGATDTQYF
clone size: NA; V gene: TRBV28; J gene: TRBJ1-5; D gene: NA; CDR3 DNA: TGTGCCAGCTCTCGGCTAGTCAATCAGCCCCAGCATTTT; CDR3 protein: CASSRLVNQPQHF
clone size: NA; V gene: TRBV5-1; J gene: TRBJ2-7; D gene: TRBD1; CDR3 DNA: TGCGCCAGCAGCTTATCGACAGGGGGCTCCTACGAGCAGTACTTC; CDR3 protein: CASSLSTGGSYEQYF
clone size: NA; V gene: TRBV12-5; J gene: TRBJ1-6; D gene: TRBD1; CDR3 DNA: TGTGCTAGTGGTTTGGTACAGGACAGGGGAGCCCTCCACTTT; CDR3 protein: CASGLVQDRGALHF
clone size: NA; V gene: TRBV7-9; J gene: TRBJ2-7; D gene: NA; CDR3 DNA: TGTGCCAGCAGCCCTCGTCACGTACAGGGATCCTACGAGCAGTACTTC; CDR3 protein: CASSPRHVQGSYEQYF